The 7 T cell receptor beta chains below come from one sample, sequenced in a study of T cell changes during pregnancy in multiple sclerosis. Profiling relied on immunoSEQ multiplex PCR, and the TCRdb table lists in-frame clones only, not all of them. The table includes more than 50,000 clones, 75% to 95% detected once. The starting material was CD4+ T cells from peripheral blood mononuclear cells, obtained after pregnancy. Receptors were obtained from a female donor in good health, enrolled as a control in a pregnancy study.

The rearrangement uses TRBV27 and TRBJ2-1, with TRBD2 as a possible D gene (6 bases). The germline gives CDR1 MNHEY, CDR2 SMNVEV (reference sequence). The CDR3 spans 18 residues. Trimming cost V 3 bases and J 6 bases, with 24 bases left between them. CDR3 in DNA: TGTGCCAGCAGTTTTCGGCGGGGCAGAACAATTGGGGGCAATGAGCAGTTCTTC. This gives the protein CASSFRRGRTIGGNEQFF.

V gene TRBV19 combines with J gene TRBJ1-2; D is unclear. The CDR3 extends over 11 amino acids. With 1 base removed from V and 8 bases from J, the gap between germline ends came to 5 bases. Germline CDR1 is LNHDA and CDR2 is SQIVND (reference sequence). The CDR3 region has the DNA TGTGCCAGTAGTATAGGGCAAGGCTACACCTTC. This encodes CASSIGQGYTF.

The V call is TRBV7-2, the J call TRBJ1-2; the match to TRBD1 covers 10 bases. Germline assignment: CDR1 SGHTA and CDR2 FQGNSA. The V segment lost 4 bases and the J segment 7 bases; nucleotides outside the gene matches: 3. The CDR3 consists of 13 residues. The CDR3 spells CASSWDRGVGYTF. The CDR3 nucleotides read TGTGCCAGCAGCTGGGACAGGGGAGTTGGCTACACCTTC.

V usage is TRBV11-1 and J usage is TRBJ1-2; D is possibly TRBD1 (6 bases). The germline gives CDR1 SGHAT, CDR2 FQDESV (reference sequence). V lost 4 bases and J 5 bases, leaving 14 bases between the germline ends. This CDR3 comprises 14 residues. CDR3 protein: CASSSQGTSYGYTF. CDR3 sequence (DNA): TGTGCCAGCAGCTCCCAGGGGACGTCATATGGCTACACCTTC.

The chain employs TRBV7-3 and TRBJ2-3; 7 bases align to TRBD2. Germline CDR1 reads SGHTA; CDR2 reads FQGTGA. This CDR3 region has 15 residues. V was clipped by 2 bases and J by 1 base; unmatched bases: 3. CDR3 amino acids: CASSLQGGGTDTQYF. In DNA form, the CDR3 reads TGTGCCAGCAGCTTACAGGGAGGGGGCACAGATACGCAGTATTTT.

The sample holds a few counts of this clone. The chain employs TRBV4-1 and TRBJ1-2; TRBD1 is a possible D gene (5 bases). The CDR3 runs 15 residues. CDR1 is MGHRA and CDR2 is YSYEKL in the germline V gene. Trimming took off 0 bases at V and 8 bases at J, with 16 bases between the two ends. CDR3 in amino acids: CASSQDPATARGYTF. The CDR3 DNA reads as TGCGCCAGCAGCCAAGATCCCGCGACAGCCCGGGGCTACACCTTC.

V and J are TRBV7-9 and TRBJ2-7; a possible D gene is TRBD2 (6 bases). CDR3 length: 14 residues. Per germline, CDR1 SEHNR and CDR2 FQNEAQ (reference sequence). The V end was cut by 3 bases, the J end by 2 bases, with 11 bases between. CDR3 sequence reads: CASSFSGGAYEQYF. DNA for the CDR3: TGTGCCAGCAGCTTTTCCGGCGGGGCCTACGAGCAGTACTTC.